This T cell receptor (beta chain) was sequenced for a study of blood T cell repertoires in COVID-19. Study information: Samples came from the United States, Italy and Spain, spanning acute and convalescent COVID-19.

Generated by immunoSEQ multiplex PCR, the TCRdb table keeps only in-frame clones and is missing some. Of approximately 500,000 clones listed, around nine tenths are singletons. Recovered participants had two consecutive negative NP/OP PCR tests, healthcare professional clearance, or symptom resolution. Per germline, CDR1 SNHLY and CDR2 FYNNEI. The V segment lost 6 bases and the J segment 4 bases; nucleotides outside the gene matches: 8. CDR3 length: 16 residues. This chain uses TRBV2 with TRBJ2-1; 11 bases are shared with TRBD2. Material: PBMCs or T cells enriched from blood (not recorded which). This clonotype was obtained from a middle-aged woman who had recovered from COVID-19. CDR3 loop: CASSDLLAGVYNEQFF. In DNA form, the CDR3 reads TGTGCCAGCAGCGACCTACTAGCGGGAGTGTACAATGAGCAGTTCTTC.